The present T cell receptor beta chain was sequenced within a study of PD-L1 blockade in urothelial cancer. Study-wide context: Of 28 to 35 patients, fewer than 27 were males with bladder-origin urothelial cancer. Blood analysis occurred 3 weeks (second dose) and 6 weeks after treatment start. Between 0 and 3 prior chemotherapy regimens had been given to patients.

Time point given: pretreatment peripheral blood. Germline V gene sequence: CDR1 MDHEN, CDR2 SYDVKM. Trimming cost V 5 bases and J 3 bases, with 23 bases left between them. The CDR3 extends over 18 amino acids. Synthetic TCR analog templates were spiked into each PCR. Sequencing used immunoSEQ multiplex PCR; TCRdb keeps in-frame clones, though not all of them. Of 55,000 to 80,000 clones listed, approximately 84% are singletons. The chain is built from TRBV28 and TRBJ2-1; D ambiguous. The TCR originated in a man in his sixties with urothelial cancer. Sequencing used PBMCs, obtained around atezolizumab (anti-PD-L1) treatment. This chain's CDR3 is CASSVLVTFESHYNEQFF. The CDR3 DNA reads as TGTGCCAGCAGTGTACTGGTGACATTCGAATCCCACTACAATGAGCAGTTCTTC. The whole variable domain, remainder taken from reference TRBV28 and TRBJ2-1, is DVKVTQSSRYLVKRTGEKVFLECVQDMDHENMFWYRQDPGLGLRLIYFSYDVKMKEKGDIPEGYSVSREKKERFSLILESASTNQTSMYLCASSVLVTFESHYNEQFFGPGTRLTVL.